This T cell receptor beta chain was profiled in a study of T cells in Graves' hyperthyroidism and ophthalmopathy. This clonotype was seen once. What was amplified from RNA transcripts were TCR beta CDR3 regions. Carried out on the TCR CDR3, a first-round RT-PCR used the HTBI primer set. TCRdb recomputed calls from the multiplex PCR reads with MiXCR, one row per CDR3 protein. Of fewer than 350,000 distinct CDR3 sequences listed, roughly 15% are singletons. Trimming took off 3 bases at V and 3 bases at J, with 15 bases between the two ends. CDR1 SGHAT and CDR2 FQNNGV come from the germline V gene. The CDR3 extends over 15 amino acids.

The TCR comes from a woman aged 45-60 years with Graves' hyperthyroidism that later progressed to Graves' ophthalmopathy. Sequencing was carried out using blood. The rearrangement uses TRBV11-2 and TRBJ2-7; perhaps D is TRBD1 or TRBD2 (6 bases each). The CDR3 here is CASSFQEGQFYEQYF. Here the CDR3 DNA reads TGTGCCAGCAGCTTCCAGGAGGGACAATTCTACGAGCAGTACTTC.